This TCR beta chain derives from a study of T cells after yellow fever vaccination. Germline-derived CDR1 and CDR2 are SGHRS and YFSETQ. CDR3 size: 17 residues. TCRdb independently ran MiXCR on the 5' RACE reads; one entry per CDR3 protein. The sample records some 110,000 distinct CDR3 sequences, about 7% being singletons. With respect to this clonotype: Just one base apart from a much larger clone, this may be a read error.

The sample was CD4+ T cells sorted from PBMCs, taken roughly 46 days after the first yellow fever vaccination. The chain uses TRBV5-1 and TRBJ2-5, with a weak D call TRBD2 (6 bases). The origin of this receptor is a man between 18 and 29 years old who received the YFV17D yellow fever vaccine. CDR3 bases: TGCGCCATCAGCTTAAATTTTGACGGGGGAAGGGGAGAGACCCAGTACTTC. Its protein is CAISLNFDGGRGETQYF.